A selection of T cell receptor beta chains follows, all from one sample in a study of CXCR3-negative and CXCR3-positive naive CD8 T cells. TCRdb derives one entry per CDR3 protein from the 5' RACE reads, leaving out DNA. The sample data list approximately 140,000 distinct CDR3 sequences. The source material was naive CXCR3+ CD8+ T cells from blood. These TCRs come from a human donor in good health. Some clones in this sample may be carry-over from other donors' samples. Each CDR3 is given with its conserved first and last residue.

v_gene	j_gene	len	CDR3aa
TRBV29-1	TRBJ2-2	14	CSVEDPRRDGELFF
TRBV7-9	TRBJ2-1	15	CASSLPPGLGNEQFF
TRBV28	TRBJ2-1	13	CASSLGAADEQFF
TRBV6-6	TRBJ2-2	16	CASSSNLDRPSLELFF
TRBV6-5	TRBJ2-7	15	CASSPRHPISYEQYF
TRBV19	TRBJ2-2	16	CASSIGLGPTTGELFF
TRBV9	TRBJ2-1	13	CASNPSGNYEQFF
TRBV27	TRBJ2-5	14	CASSETEGQETQYF
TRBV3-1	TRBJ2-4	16	CASSPRGSFGKNIQYF
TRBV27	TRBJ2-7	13	CASSPGLAYEQYF